The 5 T cell receptor beta chains below were found in one sample sequenced in a study of human T cells and chemical hapten exposure. Sample time point: patch test 1, 2 weeks after DPC sensitization. Stated treatment: therapeutic diphenylcyclopropenone sensitization with weekly scalp DPC. Via MiXCR, TCRdb re-called the RACE reads, giving one row per CDR3 protein. The sample lists fewer than 130,000 distinct CDR3 sequences, approximately 10% occurring once. The material sequenced was whole blood, taken in connection with sensitization to the hapten diphenylcyclopropenone (DPC). The receptors were sampled from a woman in her 40s with alopecia areata. Some clones in this sample may be carry-over from other donors' samples.

This clonotype showed up many times. The chain carries TRBV5-4 and TRBJ1-2, with 7 positions matching TRBD1. This CDR3 has 14 amino acids. J was trimmed by 2 bases and V by 2 bases; bases with no gene match: 3. Germline V lookup: CDR1 SGHNT, CDR2 YYREEE (reference sequence). CDR3 residues: CASSFVQGNYGYTF. The CDR3 nucleotides are TGTGCCAGCAGCTTCGTACAGGGGAACTATGGCTACACCTTC.

V gene TRBV28 combines with J gene TRBJ1-2, with TRBD1 matching 12 bases. V shed 7 bases, J shed 2 bases, and the junction held 8 bases outside the gene matches. Germline CDR1 and CDR2: MDHEN and SYDVKM. This CDR3 spans 16 amino acids. In DNA form, the CDR3 reads TGTGCCAGCACCTGGGACAGGGGGCGCGGCAACTATGGCTACACCTTC. This translates into CASTWDRGRGNYGYTF.

This clonotype showed up many times. This chain joins TRBV21-1 and TRBJ1-1; the D call TRBD1 from the table was never checked on the DNA. TRBV21-1 is a pseudogene locus. The CDR3 is 14 residues long. DNA for the CDR3: TGTGCCAGCAGCAAGGGGCAGCCCGGGGGTGAAGCTTTCTTT. Its protein is CASSKGQPGGEAFF.

This clonotype was picked up a small number of times. The rearrangement links TRBV11-2 to TRBJ2-5; D remains unclear. V was shortened by 3 bases and J by 3 bases, with 11 bases between the two germline ends. The CDR3 runs to 14 residues. Looked up from germline, CDR1 is SGHAT and CDR2 is FQNNGV. Here the CDR3 reads CASSLYVEEETQYF. The CDR3 coding sequence is TGTGCCAGCAGCTTGTATGTTGAAGAAGAGACCCAGTACTTC.

The V call is TRBV18, the J call TRBJ2-1; TRBD2 aligns across 8 bases. The CDR3 runs to 18 residues. Per the germline V gene, CDR1 is KGHSH and CDR2 is LQKENI. J was trimmed by 0 bases and V by 2 bases; bases with no gene match: 9. CDR3 bases: TGTGCCAGCTCACCAGAAAGCGGGGGACCCAACTCCTACAATGAGCAGTTCTTC. This gives the protein CASSPESGGPNSYNEQFF.